The 2 T cell receptor beta chains in this list originate from one sample, sequenced in a study of cytomegalovirus exposure and HLA in healthy donors. PCR primers comprised 60 Vbeta and 13 Jbeta primers. Sequencing used immunoSEQ multiplex PCR; TCRdb keeps in-frame clones, though not all of them. Of 150,000 to 200,000 clones listed, over 75% are singletons. Sequenced sample: PBMCs. Receptors were obtained from a man aged 50-59 years in good health and CMV-seropositive.

V gene TRBV28 combines with J gene TRBJ2-7; D unresolved. The CDR3 is 14 residues long. Germline V gene data show CDR1 as MDHEN and CDR2 as SYDVKM. Trimming stripped 2 bases from V and 0 bases from J, with 8 bases between. CDR3 nucleotide sequence: TGTGCCAGCAGTTTACAGGCCAACTCCTACGAGCAGTACTTC. It translates to CASSLQANSYEQYF. The full variable domain, with the rest looked up from reference TRBV28 and TRBJ2-7, is DVKVTQSSRYLVKRTGEKVFLECVQDMDHENMFWYRQDPGLGLRLIYFSYDVKMKEKGDIPEGYSVSREKKERFSLILESASTNQTSMYLCASSLQANSYEQYFGPGTRLTVT.

Regarding this clone: The conserved phenylalanine or tryptophan is not found at the CDR3 terminus, so this likely reflects a read error. The J gene is TRBJ1-2, the V gene TRBV5-1; 7 nucleotides match TRBD1. J gave up 4 bases and V 0 bases, and 6 bases lay outside the gene matches. The germline V gene has CDR1 SGHRS and CDR2 YFSETQ. CDR3 length equals 15 residues. For the CDR3, the DNA is TGCGCCAGCAGCTTGGTAACAGGGGAATTCTATGGCTACACCCTC. It is translated as CASSLVTGEFYGYTL.